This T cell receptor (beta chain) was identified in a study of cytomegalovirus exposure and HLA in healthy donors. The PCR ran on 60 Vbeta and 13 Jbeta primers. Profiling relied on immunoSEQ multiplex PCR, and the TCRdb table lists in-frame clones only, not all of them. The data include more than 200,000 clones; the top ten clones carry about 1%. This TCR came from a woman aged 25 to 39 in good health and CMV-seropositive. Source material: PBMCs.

The CDR3 is CASYRGLTEQYF. The CDR3 bases are TGTGCCTCCTACAGGGGGCTTACCGAGCAGTACTTC. The V call is TRBV30, the J call TRBJ2-7; the match to TRBD1 covers 9 bases. Germline assignment: CDR1 GTSNPN and CDR2 SVGIG (reference sequence). This CDR3 is built from 12 residues. The V gene end was trimmed by 7 bases and the J gene end by 6 bases; junction bases not matched to a gene: 7.